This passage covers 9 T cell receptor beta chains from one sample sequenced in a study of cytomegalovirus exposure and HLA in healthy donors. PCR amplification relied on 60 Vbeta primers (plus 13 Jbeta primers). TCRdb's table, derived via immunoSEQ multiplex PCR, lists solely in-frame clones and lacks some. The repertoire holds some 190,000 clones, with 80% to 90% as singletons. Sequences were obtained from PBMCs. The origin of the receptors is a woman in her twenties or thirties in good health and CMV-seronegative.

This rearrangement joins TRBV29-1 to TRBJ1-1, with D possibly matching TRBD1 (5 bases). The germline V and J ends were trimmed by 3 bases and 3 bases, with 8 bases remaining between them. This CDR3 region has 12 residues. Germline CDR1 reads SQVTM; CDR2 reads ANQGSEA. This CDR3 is CSVDPGDTEAFF. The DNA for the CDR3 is TGCAGCGTTGACCCGGGGGACACTGAAGCTTTCTTT.

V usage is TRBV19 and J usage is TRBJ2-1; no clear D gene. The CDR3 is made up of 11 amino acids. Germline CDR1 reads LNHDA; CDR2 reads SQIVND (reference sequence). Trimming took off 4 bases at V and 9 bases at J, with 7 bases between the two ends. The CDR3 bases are TGTGCCAGTAGTAGTTTAATTGAGCAGTTCTTC. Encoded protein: CASSSLIEQFF.

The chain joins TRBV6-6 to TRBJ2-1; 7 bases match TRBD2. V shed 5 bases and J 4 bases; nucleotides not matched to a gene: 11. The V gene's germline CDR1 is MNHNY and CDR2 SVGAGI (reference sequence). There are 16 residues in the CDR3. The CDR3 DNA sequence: TGTGCCAGCAGTCCCGATCCTAGCGGAAAGTACAATGAGCAGTTCTTC. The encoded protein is CASSPDPSGKYNEQFF.

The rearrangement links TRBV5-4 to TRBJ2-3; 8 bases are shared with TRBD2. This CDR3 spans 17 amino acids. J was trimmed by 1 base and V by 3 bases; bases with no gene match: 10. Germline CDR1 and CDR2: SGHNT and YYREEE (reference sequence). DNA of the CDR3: TGTGCCAGCAGCTCGATACTAGCGGCTTTTCGCACAGATACGCAGTATTTT. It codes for CASSSILAAFRTDTQYF. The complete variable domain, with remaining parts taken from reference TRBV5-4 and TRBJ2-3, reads ETGVTQSPTHLIKTRGQQVTLRCSSQSGHNTVSWYQQALGQGPQFIFQYYREEENGRGNFPPRFSGLQFPNYSSELNVNALELDDSALYLCASSSILAAFRTDTQYFGPGTRLTVL.

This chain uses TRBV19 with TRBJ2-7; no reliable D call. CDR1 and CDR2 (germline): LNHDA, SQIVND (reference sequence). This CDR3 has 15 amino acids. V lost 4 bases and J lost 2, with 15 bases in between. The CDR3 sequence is CASSKLAGRAYEQYF. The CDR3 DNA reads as TGTGCCAGTAGTAAGTTGGCAGGTAGAGCCTACGAGCAGTACTTC.

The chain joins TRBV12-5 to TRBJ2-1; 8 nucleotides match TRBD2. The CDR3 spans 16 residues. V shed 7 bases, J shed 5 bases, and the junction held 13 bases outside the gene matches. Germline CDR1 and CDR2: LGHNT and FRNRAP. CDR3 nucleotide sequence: TGTGCTAGTGACCCACCTAGGAGCGGGAGCGACAATGAGCAGTTCTTC. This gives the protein CASDPPRSGSDNEQFF.

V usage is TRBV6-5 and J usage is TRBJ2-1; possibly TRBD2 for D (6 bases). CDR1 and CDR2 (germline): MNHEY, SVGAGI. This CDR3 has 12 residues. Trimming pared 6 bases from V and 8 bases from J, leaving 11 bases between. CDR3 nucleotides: TGTGCCAGCAGCCAGACTAGTTATGAGCAGTTCTTC. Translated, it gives CASSQTSYEQFF.

CDR3 amino acids: CASSPQRDRGQPQHF. DNA of the CDR3: TGTGCCAGCAGCCCACAACGGGACAGGGGGCAGCCCCAGCATTTT. The V and J genes are TRBV7-8 and TRBJ1-5; 11 bases match TRBD1. The length of the CDR3 is 15 residues. Trimming at V came to 5 bases and at J to 7 bases, leaving 7 bases not matched to a gene. CDR1 and CDR2 (germline): SGHVS, FQNEAQ.

The CDR3 spells CASSGTLGAYEQYF. In DNA, the CDR3 is TGTGCCAGCAGCGGGACCCTCGGGGCCTACGAGCAGTACTTC. V and J are TRBV9 and TRBJ2-7; a possible D gene is TRBD2 (5 bases). This CDR3 region has 14 residues. From germline, CDR1 is SGDLS and CDR2 YYNGEE. Trimming pared 3 bases from V and 2 bases from J, leaving 12 bases between.